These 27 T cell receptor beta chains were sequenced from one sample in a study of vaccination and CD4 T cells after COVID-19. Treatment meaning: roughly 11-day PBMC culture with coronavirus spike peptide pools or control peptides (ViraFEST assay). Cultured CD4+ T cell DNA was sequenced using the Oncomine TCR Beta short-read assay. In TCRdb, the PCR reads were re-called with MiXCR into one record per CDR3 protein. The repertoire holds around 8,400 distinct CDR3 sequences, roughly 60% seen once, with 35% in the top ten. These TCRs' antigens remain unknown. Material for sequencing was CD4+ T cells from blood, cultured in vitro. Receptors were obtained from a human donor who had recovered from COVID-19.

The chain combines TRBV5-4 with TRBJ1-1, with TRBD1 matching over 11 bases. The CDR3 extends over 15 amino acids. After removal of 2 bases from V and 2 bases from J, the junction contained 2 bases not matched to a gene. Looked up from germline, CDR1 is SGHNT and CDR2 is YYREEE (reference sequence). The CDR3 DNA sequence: TGTGCCAGCAGCTTTGGACAGGGGGCTAACACTGAAGCTTTCTTT. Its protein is CASSFGQGANTEAFF.

CDR3 amino acids: CATSRGGDGYGYTF. The CDR3 bases are TGTGCCACCAGCAGAGGGGGGGATGGATATGGCTACACCTTC. V is TRBV15 and J is TRBJ1-2; D is possibly TRBD1 (5 bases). Trimming took 1 base from V and 5 from J, leaving 11 bases between them. Germline V lookup: CDR1 LNHNV, CDR2 YYDKDF (reference sequence). The CDR3 spans 14 residues.

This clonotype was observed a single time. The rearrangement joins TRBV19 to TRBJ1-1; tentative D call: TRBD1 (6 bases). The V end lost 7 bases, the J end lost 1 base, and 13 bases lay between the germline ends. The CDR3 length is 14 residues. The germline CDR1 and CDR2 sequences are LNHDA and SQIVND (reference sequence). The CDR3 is CASIRQATNTEAFF. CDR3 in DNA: TGTGCCAGTATCCGACAGGCTACGAACACTGAAGCTTTCTTT.

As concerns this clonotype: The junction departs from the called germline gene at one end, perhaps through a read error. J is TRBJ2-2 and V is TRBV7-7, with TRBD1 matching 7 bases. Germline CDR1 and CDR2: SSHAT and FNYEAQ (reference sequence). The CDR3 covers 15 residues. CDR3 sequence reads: CASSQDRPNTGELFF. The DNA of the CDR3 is TGTGCTAGCAGCCAGGACAGGCCGAACACCGGGGAGCTGTTTTTT.

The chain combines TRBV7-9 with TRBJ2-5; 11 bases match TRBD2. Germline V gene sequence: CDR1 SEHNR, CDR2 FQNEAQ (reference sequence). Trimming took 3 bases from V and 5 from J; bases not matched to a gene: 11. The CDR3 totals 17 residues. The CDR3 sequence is CASSFATSGSLGETQYF. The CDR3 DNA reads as TGTGCCAGCAGCTTCGCAACTAGCGGGAGTCTGGGGGAGACCCAGTACTTC. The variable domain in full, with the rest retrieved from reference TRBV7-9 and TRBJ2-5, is DTGVSQNPRHKITKRGQNVTFRCDPISEHNRLYWYRQTLGQGPEFLTYFQNEAQLEKSRLLSDRFSAERPKGSFSTLEIQRTEQGDSAMYLCASSFATSGSLGETQYFGPGTRLLVL.

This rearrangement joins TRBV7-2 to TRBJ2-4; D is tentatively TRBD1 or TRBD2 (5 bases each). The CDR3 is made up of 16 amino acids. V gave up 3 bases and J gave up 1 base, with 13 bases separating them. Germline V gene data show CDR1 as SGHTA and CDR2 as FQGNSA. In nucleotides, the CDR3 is TGTGCCAGCAGCTTTAGGGACCCCTCGGCCAAAAACATTCAGTACTTC. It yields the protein CASSFRDPSAKNIQYF. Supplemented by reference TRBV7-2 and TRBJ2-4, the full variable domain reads GAGVSQSPSNKVTEKGKDVELRCDPISGHTALYWYRQSLGQGLEFLIYFQGNSAPDKSGLPSDRFSAERTGGSVSTLTIQRTQQEDSAVYLCASSFRDPSAKNIQYFGAGTRLSVL.

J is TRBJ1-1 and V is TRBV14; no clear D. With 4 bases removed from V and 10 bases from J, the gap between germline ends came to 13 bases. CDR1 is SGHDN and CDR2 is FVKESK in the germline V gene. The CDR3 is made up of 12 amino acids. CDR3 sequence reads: CASSPFLVGAFF. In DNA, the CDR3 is TGTGCCAGCAGCCCGTTCCTCGTTGGAGCTTTCTTT.

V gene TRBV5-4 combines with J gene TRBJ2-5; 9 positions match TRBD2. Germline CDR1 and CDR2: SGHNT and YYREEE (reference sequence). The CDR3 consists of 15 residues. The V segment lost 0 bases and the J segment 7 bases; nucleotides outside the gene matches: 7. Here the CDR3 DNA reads TGTGCCAGCAGCTTGGGCGGGGGGGCCGGTTTGACCCAGTACTTC. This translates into CASSLGGGAGLTQYF.

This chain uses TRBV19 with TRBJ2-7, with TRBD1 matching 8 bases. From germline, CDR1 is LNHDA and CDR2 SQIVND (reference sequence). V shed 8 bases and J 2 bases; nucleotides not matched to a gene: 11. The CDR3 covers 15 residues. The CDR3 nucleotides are TGTGCCAGTCGACGCTCCGGGACAGGTCCCTACGAGCAGTACTTC. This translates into CASRRSGTGPYEQYF.

CDR3 DNA sequence: TGTGCCAGCAGTACAGGGGGCAATGACTACACCTTC. Translated, it gives CASSTGGNDYTF. The gene calls are TRBV7-3 and TRBJ1-2; TRBD1 aligns across 9 bases. The V and J ends lost 6 bases and 10 bases, in that order; junction bases with no gene match: 6. The V gene's germline CDR1 is SGHTA and CDR2 FQGTGA. CDR3 size: 12 residues. The entire variable domain, with the rest obtained from reference TRBV7-3 and TRBJ1-2, is as follows: GAGVSQTPSNKVTEKGKYVELRCDPISGHTALYWYRQSLGQGPEFLIYFQGTGAADDSGLPNDRFFAVRPEGSVSTLKIQRTERGDSAVYLCASSTGGNDYTFGSGTRLTVV.

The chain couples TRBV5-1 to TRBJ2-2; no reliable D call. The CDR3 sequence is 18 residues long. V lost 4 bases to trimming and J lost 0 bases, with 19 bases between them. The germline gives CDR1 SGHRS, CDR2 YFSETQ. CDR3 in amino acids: CASSRGSSHLANTGELFF. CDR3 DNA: TGCGCCAGCAGCCGCGGATCGAGTCATTTAGCGAACACCGGGGAGCTGTTTTTT. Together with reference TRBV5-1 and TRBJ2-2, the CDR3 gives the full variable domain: KAGVTQTPRYLIKTRGQQVTLSCSPISGHRSVSWYQQTPGQGLQFLFEYFSETQRNKGNFPGRFSGRQFSNSRSEMNVSTLELGDSALYLCASSRGSSHLANTGELFFGEGSRLTVL.

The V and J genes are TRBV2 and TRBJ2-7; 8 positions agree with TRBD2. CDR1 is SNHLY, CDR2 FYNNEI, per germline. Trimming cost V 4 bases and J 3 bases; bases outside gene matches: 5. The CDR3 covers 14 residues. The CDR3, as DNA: TGTGCCAGCAGTGGAGTGAGCGGGAGCTACGAGCAGTACTTC. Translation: CASSGVSGSYEQYF.

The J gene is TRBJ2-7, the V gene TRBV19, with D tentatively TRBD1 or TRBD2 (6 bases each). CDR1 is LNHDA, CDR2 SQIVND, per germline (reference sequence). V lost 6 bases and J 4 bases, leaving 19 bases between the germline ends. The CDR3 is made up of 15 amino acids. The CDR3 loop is CASSNSWGAPYEQYF. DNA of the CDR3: TGTGCCAGTAGCAACTCCTGGGGGGCGCCGTACGAGCAGTACTTC.

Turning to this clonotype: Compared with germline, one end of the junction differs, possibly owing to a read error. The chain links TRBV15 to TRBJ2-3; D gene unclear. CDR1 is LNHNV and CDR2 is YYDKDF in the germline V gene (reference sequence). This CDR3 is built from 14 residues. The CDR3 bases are TGTGCCACCAGCGGAGACGGAGGCACAGATACGCAGTATTTT. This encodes CATSGDGGTDTQYF. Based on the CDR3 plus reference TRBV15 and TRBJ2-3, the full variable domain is DAMVIQNPRYQVTQFGKPVTLSCSQTLNHNVMYWYQQKSSQAPKLLFHYYDKDFNNEADTPDNFQSRRPNTSFCFLDIRSPGLGDTAMYLCATSGDGGTDTQYFGPGTRLTVL.

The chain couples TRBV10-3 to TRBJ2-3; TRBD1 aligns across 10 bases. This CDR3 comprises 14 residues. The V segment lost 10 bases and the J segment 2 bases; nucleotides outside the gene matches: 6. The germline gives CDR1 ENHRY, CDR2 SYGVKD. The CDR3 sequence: CATRDRGPTDTQYF. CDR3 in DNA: TGTGCCACCCGGGACAGGGGCCCCACAGATACGCAGTATTTT.

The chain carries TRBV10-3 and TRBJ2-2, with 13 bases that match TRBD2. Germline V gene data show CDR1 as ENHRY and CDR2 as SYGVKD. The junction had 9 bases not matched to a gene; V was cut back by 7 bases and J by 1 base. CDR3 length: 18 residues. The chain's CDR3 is CAIKGTSGETLNTGELFF. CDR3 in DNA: TGTGCCATCAAAGGGACTAGCGGGGAGACCTTGAACACCGGGGAGCTGTTTTTT.

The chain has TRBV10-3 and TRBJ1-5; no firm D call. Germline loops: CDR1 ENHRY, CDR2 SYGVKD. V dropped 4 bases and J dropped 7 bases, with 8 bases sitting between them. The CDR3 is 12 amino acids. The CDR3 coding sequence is TGTGCCATCAGTGGGGAGTTCCAGCCCCAGCATTTT. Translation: CAISGEFQPQHF.

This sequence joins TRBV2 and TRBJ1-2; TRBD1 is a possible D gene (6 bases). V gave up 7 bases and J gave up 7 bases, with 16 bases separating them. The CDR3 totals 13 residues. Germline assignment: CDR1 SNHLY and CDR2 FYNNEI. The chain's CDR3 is CASIPFQGPGYTF. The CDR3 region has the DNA TGTGCCAGCATACCCTTCCAGGGGCCTGGCTACACCTTC.

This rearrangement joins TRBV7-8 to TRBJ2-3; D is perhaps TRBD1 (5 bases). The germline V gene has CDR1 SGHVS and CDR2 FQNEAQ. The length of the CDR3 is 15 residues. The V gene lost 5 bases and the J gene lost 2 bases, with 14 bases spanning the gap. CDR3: CASSQTVVPTDTQYF. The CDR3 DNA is TGTGCCAGCAGCCAGACAGTGGTTCCCACAGATACGCAGTATTTT.

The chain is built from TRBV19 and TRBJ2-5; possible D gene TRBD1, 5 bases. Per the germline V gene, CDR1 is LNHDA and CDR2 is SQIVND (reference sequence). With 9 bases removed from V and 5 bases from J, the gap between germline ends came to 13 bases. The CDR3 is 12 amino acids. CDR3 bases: TGTGCCAGCCGACAGTCCGGGGAGACCCAGTACTTC. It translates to CASRQSGETQYF.

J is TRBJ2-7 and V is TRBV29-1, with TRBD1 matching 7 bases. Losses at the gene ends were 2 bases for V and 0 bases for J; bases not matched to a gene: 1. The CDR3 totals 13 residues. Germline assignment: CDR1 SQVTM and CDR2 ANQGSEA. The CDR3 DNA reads TGCAGCGTTGAATGGGACAGCTCCTACGAGCAGTACTTC. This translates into CSVEWDSSYEQYF.

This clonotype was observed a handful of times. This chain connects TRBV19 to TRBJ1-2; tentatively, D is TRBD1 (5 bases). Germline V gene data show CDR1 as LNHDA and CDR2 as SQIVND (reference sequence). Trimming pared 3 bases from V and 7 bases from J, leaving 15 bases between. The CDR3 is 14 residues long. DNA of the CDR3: TGTGCCAGTAGTATCGGTTTTTCGACAGTTGGCTACACCTTC. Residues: CASSIGFSTVGYTF. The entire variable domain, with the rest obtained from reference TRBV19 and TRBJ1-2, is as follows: DGGITQSPKYLFRKEGQNVTLSCEQNLNHDAMYWYRQDPGQGLRLIYYSQIVNDFQKGDIAEGYSVSREKKESFPLTVTSAQKNPTAFYLCASSIGFSTVGYTFGSGTRLTVV.

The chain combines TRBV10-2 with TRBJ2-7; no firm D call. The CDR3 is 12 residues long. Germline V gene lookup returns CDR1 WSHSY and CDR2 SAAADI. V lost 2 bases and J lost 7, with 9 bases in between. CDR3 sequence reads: CASSETLWEQYF. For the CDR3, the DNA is TGCGCCAGCAGTGAGACCCTGTGGGAGCAGTACTTC.

The CDR3 is CSATRTGLNTEAFF. DNA for the CDR3: TGCAGTGCTACCAGGACAGGCCTGAACACTGAAGCTTTCTTT. The chain is built from TRBV20-1 and TRBJ1-1, with 7 bases identical to TRBD1. In germline, CDR1 is DFQATT, CDR2 SNEGSKA (reference sequence). CDR3 length equals 14 residues. V shed 4 bases and J 0 bases; nucleotides not matched to a gene: 5.

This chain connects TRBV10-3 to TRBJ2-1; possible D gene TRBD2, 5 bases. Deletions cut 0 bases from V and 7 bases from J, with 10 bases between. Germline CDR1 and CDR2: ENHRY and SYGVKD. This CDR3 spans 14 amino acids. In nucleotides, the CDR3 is TGTGCCATCAGTGAGTCGGTTCGGGGAAATGAGCAGTTCTTC. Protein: CAISESVRGNEQFF.

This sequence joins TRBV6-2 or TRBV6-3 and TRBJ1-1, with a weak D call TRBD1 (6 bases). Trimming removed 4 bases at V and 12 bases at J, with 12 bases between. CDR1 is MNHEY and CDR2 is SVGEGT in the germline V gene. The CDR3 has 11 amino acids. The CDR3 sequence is CASSLGQRSFF. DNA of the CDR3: TGTGCCAGCAGTTTGGGACAAAGGTCTTTCTTT.

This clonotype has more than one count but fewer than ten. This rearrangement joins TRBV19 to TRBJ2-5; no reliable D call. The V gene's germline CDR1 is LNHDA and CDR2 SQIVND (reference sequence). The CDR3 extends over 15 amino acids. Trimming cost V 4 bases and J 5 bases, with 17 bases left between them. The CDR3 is CASSTPASMGETQYF. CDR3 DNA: TGTGCCAGTAGTACCCCCGCCTCAATGGGGGAGACCCAGTACTTC.